The present entry profiles one TCR beta chain with its context. Every immunoSEQ plate was one replicate of a subset's evenly spread DNA. Using immunoSEQ multiplex PCR, the repertoire was profiled, and TCRdb retains in-frame clones only, with some absent. The sample contains around 500,000 clones, 81% of which appear only once. CDR3 length equals 12 residues. V lost 8 bases to trimming and J lost 3 bases; unmatched junction nucleotides: 4. The germline CDR1 and CDR2 sequences are SEHNR and FQNEAQ (reference sequence). This entry belongs to a study of shared clonotypes between healthy human individuals. Across the whole study: A couple of women and a few men aged 18 to 49 made up the donors.

Those who donated were healthy HIV-negative adults, with no recent acute infections or vaccinations reported. For genomic DNA, unsorted samples relied on 85 million to 100 million PBMCs. The TCR originated in a woman in her thirties or forties in good health. Some clones in this sample may be carry-over from other donors' samples. The chain joins TRBV7-9 to TRBJ2-7, with 7 bases aligning to TRBD2. Sequenced sample: PBMCs. The CDR3 DNA sequence: TGTGCCAGCGGGGACTACTACTACGAGCAGTACTTC. This codes for CASGDYYYEQYF.